The sequence of this T cell receptor (beta chain) was determined in a study of blood T cell repertoires in COVID-19. Study-level information: From the United States, Italy and Spain came samples of acute and convalescent COVID-19. Nucleic acid was either cDNA or gDNA, and it came from T cells, B-cell-depleted T cells, or PBMCs.

Authors' analysis steps: Amplification with reference gene primers provided the estimates of nucleated cell counts. Clones were sequenced by immunoSEQ multiplex PCR, and TCRdb holds only the in-frame ones, with some missing. The D gene and trimming were derived from the DNA, and the V and J assignments and clone size from that table. Of about 110,000 clones listed, about 89% are singletons. Trimming cost V 8 bases and J 4 bases, with 11 bases left between them. This CDR3 has 12 amino acids. Germline V gene data show CDR1 as SNHLY and CDR2 as FYNNEI. The TCR was taken from a man between 40 and 49 years old with acute or convalescent COVID-19. Sequencing input: peripheral blood. The chain has TRBV2 and TRBJ1-1; unclear D gene. CDR3 bases: TGTGCCAGCGGAAGTCGGGTCACTGAAGCTTTCTTT. It codes for CASGSRVTEAFF.